Sequencing of this T cell receptor beta chain was carried out in a study of cytotoxic CD8 clonotypes in ibrutinib-treated CLL. Study overall: Per sample, productive templates averaged roughly 230,000 and productive rearrangements averaged around 100,000. Overall study results and limits: Relative to age-matched healthy donors, clonality at baseline was higher, and it tracked circulating CD8+ T-cell counts. Clonality, elevated at ibrutinib response, dropped back toward baseline at progression.

The CDR3 length is 14 residues. Looked up from germline, CDR1 is MNHEY and CDR2 is SMNVEV (reference sequence). V lost 6 bases, J lost 4 bases, and 13 bases lay in between. Only in-frame clones appear in the TCRdb table, and some are missing; sequencing was by immunoSEQ multiplex PCR. The data show 150,000 to 200,000 clones, around 70% seen once. As to this clone: Its antigen is still unknown.

The chain has TRBV27 and TRBJ1-3, with D possibly TRBD1 on 5 matching bases. The source of this sequence is a human donor with chronic lymphocytic leukemia. Sequences were derived from PBMCs, sampled after 24 months of ibrutinib treatment. In nucleotides, the CDR3 is TGTGCCAGCAGATCCGACAGAGCGGGAAACACCATATATTTT. Its protein is CASRSDRAGNTIYF.